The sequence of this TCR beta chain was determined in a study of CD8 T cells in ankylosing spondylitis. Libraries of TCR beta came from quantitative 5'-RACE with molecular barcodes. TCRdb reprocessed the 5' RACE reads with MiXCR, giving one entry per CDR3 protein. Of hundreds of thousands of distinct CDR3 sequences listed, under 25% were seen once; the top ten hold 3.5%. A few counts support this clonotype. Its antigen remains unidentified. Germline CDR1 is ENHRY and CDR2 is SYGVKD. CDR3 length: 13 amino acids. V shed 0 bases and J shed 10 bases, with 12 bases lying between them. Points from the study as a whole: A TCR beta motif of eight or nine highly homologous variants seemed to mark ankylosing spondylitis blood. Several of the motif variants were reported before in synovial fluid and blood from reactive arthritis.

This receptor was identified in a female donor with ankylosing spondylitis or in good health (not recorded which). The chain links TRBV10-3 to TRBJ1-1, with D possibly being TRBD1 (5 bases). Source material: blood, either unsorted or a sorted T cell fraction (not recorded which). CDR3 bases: TGTGCCATCAGTGAGTCGAGGGACGAGGCAGCTTTCTTT. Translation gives CAISESRDEAAFF.